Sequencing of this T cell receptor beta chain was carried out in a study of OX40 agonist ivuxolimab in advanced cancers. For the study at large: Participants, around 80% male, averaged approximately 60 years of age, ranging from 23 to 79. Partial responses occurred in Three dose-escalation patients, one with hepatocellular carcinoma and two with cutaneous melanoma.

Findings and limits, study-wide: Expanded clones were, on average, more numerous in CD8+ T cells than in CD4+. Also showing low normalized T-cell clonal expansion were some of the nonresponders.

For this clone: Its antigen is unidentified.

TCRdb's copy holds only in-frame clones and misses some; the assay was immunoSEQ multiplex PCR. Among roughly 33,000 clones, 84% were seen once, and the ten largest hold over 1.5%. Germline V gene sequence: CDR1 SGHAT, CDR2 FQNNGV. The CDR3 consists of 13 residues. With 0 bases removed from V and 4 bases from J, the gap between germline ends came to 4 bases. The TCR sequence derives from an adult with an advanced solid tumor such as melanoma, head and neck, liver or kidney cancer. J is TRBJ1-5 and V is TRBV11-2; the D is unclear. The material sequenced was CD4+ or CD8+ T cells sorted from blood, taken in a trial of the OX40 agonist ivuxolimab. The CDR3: CASSLDRNQPQHF. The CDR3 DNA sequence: TGTGCCAGCAGCTTAGATCGGAATCAGCCCCAGCATTTT.